These 16 T cell receptor beta chains originate from one sample sequenced in a study of blood T cells in healthy people across ages. The second PCR ran 7 to 11 cycles with a sample-barcoded 5' primer and J-beta primers. TCRdb reprocessed the 5' RACE reads with MiXCR, giving one entry per CDR3 protein. Altogether 1.6 million or so distinct CDR3 sequences are present, about 32% being singletons, with the ten largest covering 11%. Sample: blood. All receptors come from a woman aged 25 to 39 in good health.

Comment on this clonotype: At one boundary the junction diverges from the germline segment, which might be a read error. This sequence joins TRBV5-6 and TRBJ2-5, with 8 nucleotides matching TRBD1. The length of the CDR3 is 15 residues. Germline values: CDR1 SGHDT, CDR2 YYEEEE. The CDR3 DNA reads TGCGCCAGCAGCTTGGACAGGGCCGAGAGGGAGACCCAGTACTTC. Its protein product is CASSLDRAERETQYF. Looking up the rest from reference TRBV5-6 and TRBJ2-5 gives the full variable domain: DAGVTQSPTHLIKTRGQQVTLRCSPKSGHDTVSWYQQALGQGPQFIFQYYEEEERQRGNFPDRFSGHQFPNYSSELNVNALLLGDSALYLCASSLDRAERETQYFGPGTRLLVL.

Notes on this clonotype: The germline gene is not matched at one end of the junction; a read error may be the cause. V and J are TRBV5-1 and TRBJ2-5; possible D gene TRBD1, 6 bases. The J call may be faulty, since TRBJ2-7 better matches the DNA end. This CDR3 spans 14 amino acids. Germline V lookup: CDR1 SGHRS, CDR2 YFSETQ. CDR3 in amino acids: CVSSSGGGDREQYF. The CDR3 DNA follows: TGCGTCAGCAGCTCTGGGGGCGGAGACCGCGAGCAGTACTTC.

This clonotype was observed a handful of times. The chain combines TRBV27 with TRBJ1-6; maybe TRBD1 (5 bases). CDR1 MNHEY and CDR2 SMNVEV come from the germline V gene (reference sequence). Trimming shortened V by 2 bases and J by 7 bases, and 12 bases separated the two germline ends. The CDR3 totals 15 residues. The CDR3 loop reads CASSLGGKANSPLHF. The CDR3 DNA reads as TGTGCCAGCAGTTTAGGGGGGAAGGCGAATTCACCCCTCCACTTT.

This clonotype was detected a few times. One end of the junction does not line up with germline, which may come from a read error. The chain links TRBV27 to TRBJ2-1; tentatively, D is TRBD2 (6 bases). The CDR3 covers 16 residues. Per the germline V gene, CDR1 is MNHEY and CDR2 is SMNVEV (reference sequence). For the CDR3, the DNA is TGTGCCAGCAGTTTAACTCCGGGACTTGCCTACAGTGAGCAGTTCTTC. Amino acid sequence: CASSLTPGLAYSEQFF.

The chain is built from TRBV7-9 and TRBJ1-4, with D hard to call. The CDR3 covers 15 residues. Germline V gives CDR1 SEHNR, CDR2 FQNEAQ (reference sequence). V dropped 5 bases and J dropped 5 bases, with 15 bases sitting between them. CDR3 nucleotide sequence: TGTGCCAGCAGCGACTCCCGGCGGGAGAATGAAAAACTGTTTTTT. This encodes CASSDSRRENEKLFF.

Only a few counts were recorded for this clonotype. The gene calls are TRBV4-1 and TRBJ1-4; D may be TRBD1 (6 bases). CDR3 size: 14 residues. Germline CDR1 reads MGHRA; CDR2 reads YSYEKL. Trimming removed 8 bases at V and 4 bases at J, with 14 bases between. This chain's CDR3 is CASALTGLNEKLFF. The CDR3 nucleotides are TGCGCCAGCGCCCTGACAGGCCTTAATGAAAAACTGTTTTTT.

The chain carries TRBV29-1 and TRBJ1-1; D may be TRBD1 (5 bases). V lost 4 bases and J 7 bases, leaving 16 bases between the germline ends. This CDR3 has 13 amino acids. Germline V CDR1 and CDR2: SQVTM, ANQGSEA. DNA of the CDR3: TGCAGCGTTGTATCCAGGGTTGCAAGTGAAGCTTTCTTT. Its translation: CSVVSRVASEAFF.

In this sample, this clonotype turned up a few times. The J gene is TRBJ2-3, the V gene TRBV14; D unresolved. This CDR3 has 15 amino acids. In germline, CDR1 is SGHDN, CDR2 FVKESK. V lost 3 bases, J lost 6 bases, and 16 bases lay in between. The CDR3 DNA sequence: TGTGCCAGCAGCCAGTTTTCTCTAGAAAGGGATACGCAGTATTTT. Encoded protein: CASSQFSLERDTQYF.

The chain has TRBV5-5 and TRBJ2-7; D possibly corresponds to TRBD2 (6 bases). The CDR3 is made up of 14 amino acids. CDR1 is SGHKS and CDR2 is YYEKEE in the germline V gene (reference sequence). Trimming left V 6 bases short and J 2 bases short, with 15 bases between. In DNA form, the CDR3 reads TGTGCCAGCACCCGGACTACCCAAACCTACGAGCAGTACTTC. Encoded protein: CASTRTTQTYEQYF.

This clonotype was counted once. This clone may be a read error of a much larger clone one base away. The chain carries TRBV20-1 and TRBJ2-1, with D possibly being TRBD2 (6 bases). Germline CDR1 and CDR2: DFQATT and SNEGSKA (reference sequence). The CDR3 loop spans 11 amino acids. V gave up 5 bases and J gave up 8 bases, with 10 bases separating them. The CDR3 protein is CSAGEAYEQFF. DNA for the CDR3: TGCAGTGCTGGGGAGGCCTATGAGCAGTTCTTC.

The chain links TRBV10-3 to TRBJ2-7, with 8 bases fitting TRBD2. The V gene's germline CDR1 is ENHRY and CDR2 SYGVKD. The CDR3 is made up of 19 amino acids. V was pared by 6 bases and J by 0 bases, with 19 bases of the junction left unmatched. CDR3 sequence reads: CAIRGTGASGGPGSYEQYF. The CDR3 DNA follows: TGTGCCATCAGGGGTACGGGGGCCAGCGGGGGACCCGGCTCCTACGAGCAGTACTTC.

This clonotype was counted a few times. The chain employs TRBV20-1 and TRBJ2-6; 11 nucleotides align to TRBD2. This CDR3 comprises 17 residues. Germline CDR1 reads DFQATT; CDR2 reads SNEGSKA (reference sequence). The V segment lost 5 bases and the J segment 0 bases; nucleotides outside the gene matches: 6. The CDR3 region has the DNA TGCAGTGCTCCCAGACTAGCGGGGCACTCTGGGGCCAACGTCCTGACTTTC. It translates to CSAPRLAGHSGANVLTF.

The chain has TRBV29-1 and TRBJ1-1, with 10 positions matching TRBD1. Germline V gives CDR1 SQVTM, CDR2 ANQGSEA. J lost 4 bases, V lost 4 bases, and 6 bases had no gene match. This CDR3 is built from 14 residues. As DNA, the CDR3 is TGCAGCGTTGCCCCGACAGGGGGCCTCACTGAAGCTTTCTTT. Translated, it gives CSVAPTGGLTEAFF. Complete variable domain (other parts from reference TRBV29-1 and TRBJ1-1): SAVISQKPSRDICQRGTSLTIQCQVDSQVTMMFWYRQQPGQSLTLIATANQGSEATYESGFVIDKFPISRPNLTFSTLTVSNMSPEDSSIYLCSVAPTGGLTEAFFGQGTRLTVV.

This clonotype was picked up many times. The chain recombines TRBV29-1 with TRBJ2-7; tentative D call: TRBD1 (6 bases). Germline CDR1 is SQVTM and CDR2 is ANQGSEA. V was cut by 7 bases and J by 6 bases, with 16 bases left in between. There are 12 residues in the CDR3. The chain's CDR3 is CSAHSGAGEQYF. CDR3 in DNA: TGCAGCGCCCATTCAGGGGCGGGCGAGCAGTACTTC.

This clonotype has at least ten counts. The V gene is TRBV5-1, the J gene TRBJ1-1; a possible D gene is TRBD1 (6 bases). Trimming took off 4 bases at V and 5 bases at J, with 18 bases between the two ends. Germline V lookup: CDR1 SGHRS, CDR2 YFSETQ. CDR3 size: 15 residues. CDR3 residues: CASSPPGVHGTEAFF. The CDR3 DNA is TGCGCCAGCAGCCCCCCAGGGGTTCATGGGACTGAAGCTTTCTTT.

The rearrangement uses TRBV18 and TRBJ2-5, with D possibly matching TRBD1 (6 bases). Trimming left V 3 bases short and J 9 bases short, with 20 bases between. CDR1 is KGHSH, CDR2 LQKENI, per germline. CDR3 length equals 15 residues. The CDR3 loop is CASSPLVGGAEAQYF. CDR3 in DNA: TGTGCCAGCTCACCGCTCGTTGGGGGCGCGGAGGCCCAGTACTTC. Drawing the rest from reference TRBV18 and TRBJ2-5, the complete variable domain is NAGVMQNPRHLVRRRGQEARLRCSPMKGHSHVYWYRQLPEEGLKFMVYLQKENIIDESGMPKERFSAEFPKEGPSILRIQQVVRGDSAAYFCASSPLVGGAEAQYFGPGTRLLVL.